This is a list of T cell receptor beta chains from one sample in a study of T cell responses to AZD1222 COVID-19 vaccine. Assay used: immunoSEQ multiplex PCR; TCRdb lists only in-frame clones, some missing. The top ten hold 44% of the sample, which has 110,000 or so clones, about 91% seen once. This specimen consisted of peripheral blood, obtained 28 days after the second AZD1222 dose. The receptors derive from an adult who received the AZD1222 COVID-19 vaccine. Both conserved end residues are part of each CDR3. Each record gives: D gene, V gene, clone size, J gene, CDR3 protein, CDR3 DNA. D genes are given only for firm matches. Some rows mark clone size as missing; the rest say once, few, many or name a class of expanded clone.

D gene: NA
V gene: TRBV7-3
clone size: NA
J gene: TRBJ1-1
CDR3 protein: CASSPVMNTEAFF
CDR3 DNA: TGTGCCAGCAGCCCGGTTATGAACACTGAAGCTTTCTTT

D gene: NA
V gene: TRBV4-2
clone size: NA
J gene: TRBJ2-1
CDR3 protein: CASSQLHGADSYNEQFF
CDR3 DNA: TGTGCCAGCAGCCAACTTCACGGAGCGGATTCCTACAATGAGCAGTTCTTC

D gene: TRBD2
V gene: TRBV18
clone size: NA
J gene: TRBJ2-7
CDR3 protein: CASSPGLAGAYEQYF
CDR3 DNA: TGTGCCAGCTCACCAGGACTAGCGGGAGCGTACGAGCAGTACTTC

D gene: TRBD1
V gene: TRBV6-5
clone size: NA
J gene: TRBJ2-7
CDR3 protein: CASSPRDSELYEQYF
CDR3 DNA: TGTGCCAGCAGCCCCCGGGACAGTGAGCTGTACGAGCAGTACTTC

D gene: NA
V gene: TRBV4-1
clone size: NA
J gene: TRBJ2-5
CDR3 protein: CASSGARTETQYF
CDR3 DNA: TGCGCCAGCTCCGGGGCAAGGACGGAGACCCAGTACTTC

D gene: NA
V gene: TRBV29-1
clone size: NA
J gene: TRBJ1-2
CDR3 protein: CSVDHPMVGYTF
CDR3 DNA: TGCAGCGTTGATCATCCTATGGTTGGCTACACCTTC

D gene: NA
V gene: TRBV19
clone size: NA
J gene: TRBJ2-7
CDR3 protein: CASSIDQGRAIYEQYF
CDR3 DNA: TGTGCCAGTAGTATAGATCAGGGCAGGGCCATCTACGAGCAGTACTTC

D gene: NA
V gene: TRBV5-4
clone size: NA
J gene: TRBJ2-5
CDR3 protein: CASTPAGGLQETQYF
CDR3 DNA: TGTGCCAGCACCCCCGCAGGCGGCCTCCAAGAGACCCAGTACTTC

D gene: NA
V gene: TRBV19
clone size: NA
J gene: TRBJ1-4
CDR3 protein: CASSSQGRSEKLFF
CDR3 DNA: TGTGCCAGTAGTTCCCAGGGAAGAAGTGAAAAACTGTTTTTT

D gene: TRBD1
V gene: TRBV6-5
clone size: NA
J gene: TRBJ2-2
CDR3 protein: CASRGDRGGTGELFF
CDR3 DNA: TGTGCCAGCAGAGGGGACAGGGGGGGCACCGGGGAGCTGTTTTTT

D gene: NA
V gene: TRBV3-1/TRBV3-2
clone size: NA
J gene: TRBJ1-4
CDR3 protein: CASSQGEGEKLFF
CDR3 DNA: TGTGCCAGCAGCCAGGGAGAGGGTGAAAAACTGTTTTTT

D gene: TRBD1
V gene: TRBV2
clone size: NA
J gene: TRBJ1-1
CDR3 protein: CASSRLGTATATNTEAFF
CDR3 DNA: TGTGCCAGCAGTAGGCTAGGGACAGCTACCGCGACGAACACTGAAGCTTTCTTT

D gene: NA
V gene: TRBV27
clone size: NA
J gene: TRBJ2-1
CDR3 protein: CASSSSLLNEQFF
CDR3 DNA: TGTGCCAGCAGTTCGTCGCTACTGAATGAGCAGTTCTTC

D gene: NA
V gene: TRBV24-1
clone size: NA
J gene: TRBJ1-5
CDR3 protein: CATSDSNQPQHF
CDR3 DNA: TGTGCCACCAGTGACTCCAATCAGCCCCAGCATTTT

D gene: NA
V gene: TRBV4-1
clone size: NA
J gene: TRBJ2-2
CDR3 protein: CASSHKGVYGVVNTGELFF
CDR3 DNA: TGCGCCAGCAGCCATAAGGGGGTTTACGGGGTGGTGAACACCGGGGAGCTGTTTTTT

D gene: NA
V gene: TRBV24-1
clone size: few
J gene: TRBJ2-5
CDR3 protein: CATSGSLRGETQYF
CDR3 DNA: TGTGCCACCAGTGGGTCTCTCAGGGGAGAGACCCAGTACTTC

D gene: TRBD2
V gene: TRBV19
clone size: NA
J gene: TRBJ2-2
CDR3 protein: CASSISGMTTGELFF
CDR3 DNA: TGTGCCAGTAGTATTAGCGGGATGACCACCGGGGAGCTGTTTTTT

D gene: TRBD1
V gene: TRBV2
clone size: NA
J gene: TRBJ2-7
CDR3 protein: CASSDGTGGSYEQYF
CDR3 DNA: TGTGCCAGCAGTGATGGGACAGGGGGCTCCTACGAGCAGTACTTC

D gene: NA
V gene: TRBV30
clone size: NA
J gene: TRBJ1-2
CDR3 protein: CAWSVGLQNYGYTF
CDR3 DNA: TGTGCCTGGAGTGTAGGGCTCCAAAACTATGGCTACACCTTC

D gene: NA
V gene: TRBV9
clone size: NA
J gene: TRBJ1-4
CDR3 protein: CASSVAGGASEKLFF
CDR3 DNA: TGTGCCAGCAGCGTAGCTGGGGGGGCAAGTGAAAAACTGTTTTTT

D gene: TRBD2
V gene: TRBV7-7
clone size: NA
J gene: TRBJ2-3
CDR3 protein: CASSPGLGSDTQYF
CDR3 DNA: TGTGCCAGCAGCCCCGGACTAGGGTCCGATACGCAGTATTTT

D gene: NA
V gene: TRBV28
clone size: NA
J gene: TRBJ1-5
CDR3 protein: CASSFRAPQHF
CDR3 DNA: TGTGCCAGCAGTTTTAGAGCGCCCCAGCATTTT

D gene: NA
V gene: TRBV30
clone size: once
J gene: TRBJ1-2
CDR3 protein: CAYTTVNYGYTF
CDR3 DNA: TGTGCCTACACGACAGTTAACTATGGCTACACCTTC

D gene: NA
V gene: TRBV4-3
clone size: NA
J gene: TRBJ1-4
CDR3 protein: CASSQEGIGALNEKLFF
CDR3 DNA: TGCGCCAGCAGCCAAGAGGGAATAGGGGCCTTAAATGAAAAACTGTTTTTT

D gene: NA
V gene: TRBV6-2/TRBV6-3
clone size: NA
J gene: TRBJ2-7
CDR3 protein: CASSPTGFRSYEQYF
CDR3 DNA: TGTGCCAGCAGTCCGACAGGATTTCGCTCCTACGAGCAGTACTTC

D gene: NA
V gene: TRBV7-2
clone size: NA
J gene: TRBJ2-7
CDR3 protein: CASSLAGAGFEQYF
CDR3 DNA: TGTGCCAGCAGCTTAGCGGGGGCAGGATTCGAGCAGTACTTC

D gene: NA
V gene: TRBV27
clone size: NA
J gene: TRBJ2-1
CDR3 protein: CASGGTDHNEQFF
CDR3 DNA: TGTGCCAGCGGCGGGACAGATCACAATGAGCAGTTCTTC

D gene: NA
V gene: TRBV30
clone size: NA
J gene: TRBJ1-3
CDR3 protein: CAWAEGYENTIYF
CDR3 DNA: TGTGCCTGGGCTGAGGGGTATGAAAACACCATATATTTT

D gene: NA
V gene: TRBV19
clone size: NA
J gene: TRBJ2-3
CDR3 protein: CASSSQQSTDTQYF
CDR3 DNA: TGTGCCAGTAGTAGCCAACAGAGCACAGATACGCAGTATTTT

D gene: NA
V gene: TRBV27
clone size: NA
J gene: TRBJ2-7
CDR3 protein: CASSFRGRNEQYF
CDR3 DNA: TGTGCCAGCAGTTTTAGAGGGCGCAACGAGCAGTACTTC

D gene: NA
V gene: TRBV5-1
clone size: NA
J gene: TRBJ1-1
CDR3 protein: CASSTPGFGNTEAFF
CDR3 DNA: TGCGCCAGCAGCACACCAGGGTTCGGGAACACTGAAGCTTTCTTT

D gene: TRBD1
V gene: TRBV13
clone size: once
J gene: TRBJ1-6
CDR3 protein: CASSSDRGGSYNSPLHF
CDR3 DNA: TGTGCCAGCAGCTCCGACAGGGGGGGCTCCTATAATTCACCCCTCCACTTT

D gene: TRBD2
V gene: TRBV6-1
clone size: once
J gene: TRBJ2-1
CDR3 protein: CASSEGIGGSLDEQFF
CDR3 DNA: TGTGCCAGCAGTGAAGGTATTGGCGGGAGTCTCGATGAGCAGTTCTTC

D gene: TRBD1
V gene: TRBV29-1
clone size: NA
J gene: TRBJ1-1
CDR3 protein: CSVESTGRYEAFF
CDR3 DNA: TGCAGCGTTGAATCGACAGGGCGGTATGAAGCTTTCTTT

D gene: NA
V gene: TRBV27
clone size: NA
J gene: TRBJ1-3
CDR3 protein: CASRGGGYSGNTIYF
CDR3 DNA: TGTGCCAGCAGGGGAGGGGGTTACTCTGGAAACACCATATATTTT

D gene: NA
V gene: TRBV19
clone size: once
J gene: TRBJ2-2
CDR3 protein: CASSIARVSTGELFF
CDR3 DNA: TGTGCCAGTAGTATAGCCAGGGTGAGCACCGGGGAGCTGTTTTTT

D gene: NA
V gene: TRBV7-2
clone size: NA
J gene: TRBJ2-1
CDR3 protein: CASSFQVYNEQFF
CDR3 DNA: TGTGCCAGCAGCTTTCAGGTATACAATGAGCAGTTCTTC

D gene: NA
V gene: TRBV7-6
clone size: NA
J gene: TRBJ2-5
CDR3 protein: CASSLSAAGISETQYF
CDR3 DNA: TGTGCCAGCAGCTTATCGGCGGCGGGAATTTCGGAGACCCAGTACTTC

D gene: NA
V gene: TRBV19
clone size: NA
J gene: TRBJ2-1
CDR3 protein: CASSMAPINEQFF
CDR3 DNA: TGTGCCAGTAGTATGGCCCCCATCAATGAGCAGTTCTTC

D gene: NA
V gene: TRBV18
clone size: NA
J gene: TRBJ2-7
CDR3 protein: CASSPRYEQYF
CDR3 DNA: TGTGCCAGCTCACCTCGATACGAGCAGTACTTC

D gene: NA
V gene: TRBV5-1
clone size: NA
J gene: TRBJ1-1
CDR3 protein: CASSPGGGYTEAFF
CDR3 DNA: TGCGCCAGCAGCCCCGGGGGGGGATACACTGAAGCTTTCTTT